Listed here is a single T cell receptor beta chain. There are many counts of this clonotype. This clone's antigen is unknown. No clone much larger than this one lies a single base away; base qualities are absent. The CDR3 goes from the cysteine to the phenylalanine over 12 residues. Left in the record is the CDR3 DNA by itself, 36 bases read in frame from the first base. From a lookup of the germline V gene, CDR1 and CDR2 are SGHRS and YFSETQ. V drops 4 bases and J drops 8 bases, leaving 12 bases in between. The protocol used for the library was 5' RACE. The sequencer listed for this sample is Illumina HiSeq 2500. A second roughly 6 to 11 cycle PCR used a sample-barcoded 5' primer and a J-beta primer mix. A unique molecular identifier was introduced onto each TCR beta cDNA molecule by a template-switch 5' adaptor carrying 12 random nucleotides. At least 2.5 million CDR3-containing paired-end reads were obtained from each sample. The Mint cDNA synthesis kit, primed by a TRBC-specific oligonucleotide, was used to synthesize first-strand cDNA from all RNA. Following uracil-DNA glycosylase treatment, all cDNA underwent a first 18-cycle PCR with the universal primers M1SS and BC2_uni_R. From the authors' description of their analysis: For normalization, 1 million high-quality reads, each with a distinct molecular identifier, were randomly selected from each sample. Reads sharing molecular identifiers were discarded rather than binned into consensus sequences. MiTCR, run with a Q25 quality threshold and the strictest error-elimination algorithm, handled CDR3 identification, clonotype clustering and error correction. A nonparametric unseen species model using Euler transformation provided a lower-bound estimate of total TCR beta diversity. Using fastp trimming at Q25 and MiXCR clonotype assembly, TCRdb reanalyzed the public sequencing data and kept in-frame beta chains. Identical CDR3 protein sequences are pooled into one entry, listed with their most common genes and DNA. The V and J calls come from TCRdb's annotation, not from the publication. The sample table records about 770,000 distinct CDR3 sequences; more than 40% of these occur just once. The top ten hold roughly a fifth of the sample.

These data come from a study of blood T cells in healthy people across ages (dated by TCRdb to the mid-2010s). Background on the whole study: In model experiments, template switching captured about one uniquely barcoded TCR beta cDNA molecule for every two T cells. The study measured age-related changes in TCR beta repertoire diversity using deep sequencing normalized with unique cDNA molecular identifiers. Four age groups were formed from the donors: young (average approximately 17 years), middle-aged (approximately 39), aged (about 68) and long-lived (about 75). To avoid experimental bias, donors of different ages were distributed randomly across sequencing lanes. The study analyzed two additional independent replicas of 1 million unique cDNA reads from the same blood draw for two donors, one aged 18 to 29 and one aged 80 or older.

Systemically healthy Caucasian individuals from Russia, 39 in total and aged roughly 6 to 95 years, were included as donors. Approximately 10 milliliters of peripheral blood were collected from each donor into EDTA-treated Vacutainer tubes. PBMCs were isolated by Ficoll-Paque density-gradient centrifugation, with at least 7 million obtained per sample. Total RNA, at least 6 micrograms per sample, was extracted from PBMCs with Trizol reagent. For every donor, an aliquot of PBMCs went through flow cytometry to measure the percentages of naive CD45RAhigh/CD27high T cells. Broader findings and caveats from the paper: Estimates of total diversity from one million sequenced T cells were regarded as lower bounds and underestimates. As age increased, observed TCR beta diversity per million T cells dropped in a roughly linear way, and a significant reduction was already evident by age about 36. Compared with the aged group, more naive CD4+ T cells, fewer expanded clones and increased TCR diversity were shown by the long-lived group, suggesting age selection. The percentage of naive T cells measured by flow cytometry correlated strongly with observed TCR beta diversity. Donor CMV infection status was unknown, potentially confounding age-related changes in expanded clonotypes. Because profiling used bulk unsorted PBMCs, naive and antigen-experienced compartments could not be compared conclusively.

The sequence links TRBV5-1 to TRBJ1-2; perhaps TRBD1 is the D gene, with 5 bases matching. This TCR was recovered from a man between 60 and 70 years old in good health. Sequenced material: blood. Read as DNA, the sequence is TGCGCCAGCAGCGGAATGACAGACGGCTACACCTTC. Its protein is CASSGMTDGYTF.